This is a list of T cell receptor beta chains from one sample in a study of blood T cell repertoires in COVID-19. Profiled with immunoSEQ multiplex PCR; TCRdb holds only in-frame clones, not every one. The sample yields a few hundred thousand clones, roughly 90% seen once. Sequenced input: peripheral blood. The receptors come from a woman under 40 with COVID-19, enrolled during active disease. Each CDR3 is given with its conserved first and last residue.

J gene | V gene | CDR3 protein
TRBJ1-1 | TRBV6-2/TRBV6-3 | CASSYPTGVGNTEAFF
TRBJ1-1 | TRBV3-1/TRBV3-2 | CASSSTRQGQEAFF
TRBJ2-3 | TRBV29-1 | CSAKRTLTDTQYF
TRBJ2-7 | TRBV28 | CASSPLLRTDYEQYF
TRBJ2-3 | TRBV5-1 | CASRPGLATDTQYF
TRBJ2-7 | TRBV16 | CASSQRRGAYEQYF
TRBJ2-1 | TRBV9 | CASSVVERGLHEQFF
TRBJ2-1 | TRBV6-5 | CASTTSGTYNEQFF
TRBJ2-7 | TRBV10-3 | CAISLGREQYF
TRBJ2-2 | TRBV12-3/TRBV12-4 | CASTDTGELFF
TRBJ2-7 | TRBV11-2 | CASSLASGGPGEQYF
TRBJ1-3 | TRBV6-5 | CASSYYGSGNTIYF
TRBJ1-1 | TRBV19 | CASSPRTGATEAFF
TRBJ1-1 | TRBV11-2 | CASSLWDRINTEAFF
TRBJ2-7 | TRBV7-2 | CASSLARTDPYEQYF
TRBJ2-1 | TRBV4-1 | CASSQWGGTTTNEQFF
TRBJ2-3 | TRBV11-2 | CASSFSGRLSTDTQYF
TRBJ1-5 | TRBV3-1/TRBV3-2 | CASSQGPQSNQPQHF
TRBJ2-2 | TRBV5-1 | CASSAGPNTGELFF
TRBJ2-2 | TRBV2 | CASSEALHRLHTGELFF
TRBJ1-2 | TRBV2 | CASSRQGYGYTF
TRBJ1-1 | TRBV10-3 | CAISEQGGEGTEAFF
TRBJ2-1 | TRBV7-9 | CASSFGVAALNEQFF
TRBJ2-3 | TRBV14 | CASSQVPTHTQYF
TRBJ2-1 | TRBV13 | CASSSWGLAGVSSYNEQFF
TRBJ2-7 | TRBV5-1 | CASSLASLRGSSYEQYF
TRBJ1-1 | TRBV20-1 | CSASLAGTEAFF
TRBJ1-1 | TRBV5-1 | CASSFESSGTEAFF
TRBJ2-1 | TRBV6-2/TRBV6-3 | CASSYVAGEQFF
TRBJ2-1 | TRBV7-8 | CASSFTLGQGFYNEQFF
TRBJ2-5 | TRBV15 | CATSRDPGTGGETQYF
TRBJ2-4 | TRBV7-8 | CASSSRLVLAGRAKNIQYF
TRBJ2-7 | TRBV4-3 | CASSPRTGWESSYEQYF
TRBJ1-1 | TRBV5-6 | CASSLGANTEAFF
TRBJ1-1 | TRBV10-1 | CASAGTGFLTEAFF
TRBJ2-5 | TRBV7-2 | CASSLMGGETQYF
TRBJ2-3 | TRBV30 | CAWSRTGEDGADTQYF
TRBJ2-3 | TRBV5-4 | CASSESLTSSSTDTQYF
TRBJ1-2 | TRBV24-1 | CAIRDSGDGYTF
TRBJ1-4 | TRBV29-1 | CSVGEGQATNEKLFF
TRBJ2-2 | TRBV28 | CASSLLAAGGASGELFF
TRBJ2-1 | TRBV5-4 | CASSWDYGSDEQFF
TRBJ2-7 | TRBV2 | CASSGLPGGYEQYF
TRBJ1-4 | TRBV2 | CASSEGGDRYEKLFF
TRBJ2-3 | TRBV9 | CASSAASGRATDTQYF
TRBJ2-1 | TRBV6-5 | CASSYTARPYNEQFF
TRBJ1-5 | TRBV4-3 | CASSQGPGGQPQHF
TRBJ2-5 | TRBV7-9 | CASSPKWSGGRQETQYF
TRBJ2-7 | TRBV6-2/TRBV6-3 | CASSYTRLLSYEQYF
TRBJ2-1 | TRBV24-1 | CATSLESSGRGNEQFF
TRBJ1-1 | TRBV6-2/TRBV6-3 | CASSYDLGAREAFF
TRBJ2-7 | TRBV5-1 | CASNLGTGARDEQYF
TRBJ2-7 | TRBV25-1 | CASSVRGGEQYF
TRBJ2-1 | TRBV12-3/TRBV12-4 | CASSFTGDNEQFF
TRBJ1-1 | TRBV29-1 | CSVRPRDRYTEAFF
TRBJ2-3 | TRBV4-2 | CASSQDGPYLGTDTQYF
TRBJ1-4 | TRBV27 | CASSIKPGQGNEKLFF
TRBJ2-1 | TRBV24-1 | CATSDLRLAGGEQFF
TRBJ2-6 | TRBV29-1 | CSVEDHERGRGANVLTF